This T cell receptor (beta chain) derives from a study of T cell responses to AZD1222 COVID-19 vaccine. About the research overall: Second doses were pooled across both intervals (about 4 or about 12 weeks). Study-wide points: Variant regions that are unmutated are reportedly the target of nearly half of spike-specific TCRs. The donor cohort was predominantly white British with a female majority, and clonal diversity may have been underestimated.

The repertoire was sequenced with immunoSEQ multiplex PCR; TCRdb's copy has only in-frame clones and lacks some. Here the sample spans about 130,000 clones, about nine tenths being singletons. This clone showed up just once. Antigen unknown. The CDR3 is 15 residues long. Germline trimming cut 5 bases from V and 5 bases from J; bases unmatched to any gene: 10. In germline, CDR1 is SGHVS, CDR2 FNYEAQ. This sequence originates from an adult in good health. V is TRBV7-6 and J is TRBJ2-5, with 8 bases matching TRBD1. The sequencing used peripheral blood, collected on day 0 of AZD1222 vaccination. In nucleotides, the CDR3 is TGTGCCAGCAGCCTGACGACAGGGGTGAGGGAGACCCAGTACTTC. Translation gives CASSLTTGVRETQYF.